This T cell receptor beta chain was identified during a study of shared clonotypes between healthy human individuals (dated by TCRdb to 2018 to 2020). At the level of the whole study: A few men and a couple of women, aged 18 to 49 years, made up the cohort. The study deeply sequenced blood TCR repertoires of several healthy adults to estimate repertoire size and the extent of clonotype sharing between individuals. Different laboratories and diverse techniques were used to prepare libraries and sequence TCR repertoires, to increase sequencing depth and limit assay-specific biases. Between about 0.85 and 9.5 billion PBMCs per donor were obtained by leukapheresis. Overall results and qualifications from the work: The genetic and exposure-history diversity represented was limited by the small number of donors. Sampling was restricted to blood, and TCR repertoires in tissue are likely to differ from TCR repertoires in blood. Pairwise subsampling indicated that sequencing depth was expected to affect the degree of clonotype sharing among donors.

Donors were healthy HIV-negative adults with no recently reported acute infections or vaccinations. All donors were Caucasian adults living in Nashville, Tennessee, USA. In the unsorted samples, 85 million to 100 million PBMCs were counted, and genomic DNA was extracted using the QIAamp DNA Blood Mini kit. After blood collection by leukapheresis, PBMCs were isolated using Ficoll-Histopaque density gradient centrifugation and then cryopreserved in the vapor phase of liquid nitrogen. Of note for this clone: Its antigen is still unknown. Per-base quality was not reported, and no clone a single base away is much larger than it.

Including the terminal cysteine and phenylalanine, the CDR3 comprises 14 residues. The only DNA kept is the CDR3, 42 bases in frame from the first base. The germline V gene yields MDHEN for CDR1 and SYDVKM for CDR2. V drops 5 bases and J drops 6 bases, leaving 14 bases in between. TCR CDR3 regions were amplified from genomic DNA by multiplex PCR using the deep immunoSEQ assay. For each cell subset, the extracted genomic DNA was distributed evenly across all wells of several immunoSEQ 96-well plates, and each plate served as one replicate. Each replicate PCR for unsorted PBMC received about 300 ng genomic DNA, equal to 30,000 or so T cell genomes. Unsorted PBMC genomic DNA was sequenced across ten immunoSEQ deep assay plates. Purified libraries were quantified with a Qubit 3.0 fluorometer, sized on a Bioanalyzer 2100, and re-quantified with the KAPA Library Quantification kit. Each immunoSEQ 96-well plate was sequenced on its own single-read 150-cycle Illumina NextSeq 550 flow cell. In the source study's methods: Because the immunoSEQ output included only junctional sequences and no quality scores, the filtering could not be the same as the filtering used for full-length reads. To assign V/J genes and CDR3, sequences were annotated against IMGT germline references using PyIR, a Python wrapper for IgBLAST v1.9. Any read was removed if the V/J assignment was weak (E-value above 1e-6), the CDR3 was missing, or the read contained stop codons, out-of-frame junctions, or ambiguous translated residues. A V3J clonotype was defined by an identical inferred V gene, J gene, and CDR3 amino acid sequence. The percentage overlap between two repertoires was calculated by dividing the number of shared unique clonotypes by the size of the smaller repertoire. Three approaches were used to assess repertoire richness: RTK rarefaction, the Chao1 estimator, and Recon v2.1 estimates of unobserved clonotypes. The table comes from immuneACCESS by way of TCRdb, which keeps in-frame sequences with V and J called. Part of the clones is missing from these tables; in studies checked, under half for an unresolved V gene and the rest for unknown reasons. The V and J calls and clone size come from that table; D and trimming were worked out from the DNA. In all, the sample holds about 490,000 clones, and roughly 85% of those were seen once. Of the sample, over 9.5% is held by the ten largest clones.

The receptor comes from a woman aged 40 to 49 in good health. Some clones in this sample may be carry-over from other donors' samples. The sequencing input was PBMCs. The sequence joins TRBV28 to TRBJ1-5; TRBD1 is a possible D gene, resting on 6 matching bases. The sequence in DNA is TGTGCCAGCAGTGAACAGGGTGCGGCTCAGCCCCAGCATTTT. It codes for CASSEQGAAQPQHF.